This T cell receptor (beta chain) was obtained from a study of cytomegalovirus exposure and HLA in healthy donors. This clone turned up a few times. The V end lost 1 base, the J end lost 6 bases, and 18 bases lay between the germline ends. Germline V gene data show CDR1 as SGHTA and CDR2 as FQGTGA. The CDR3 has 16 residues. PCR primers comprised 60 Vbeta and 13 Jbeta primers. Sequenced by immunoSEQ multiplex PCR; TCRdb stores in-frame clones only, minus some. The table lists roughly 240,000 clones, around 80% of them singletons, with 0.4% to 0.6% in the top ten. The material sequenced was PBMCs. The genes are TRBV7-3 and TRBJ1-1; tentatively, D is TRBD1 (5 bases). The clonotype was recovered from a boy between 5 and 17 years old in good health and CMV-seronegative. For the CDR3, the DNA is TGTGCCAGCAGCTTAAGGGCACTCCGGGGGGTCTCTGAAGCTTTCTTT. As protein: CASSLRALRGVSEAFF.